The TCR beta chain under discussion was sequenced for a study of Graves' ophthalmopathy and Graves' hyperthyroidism. General observations from the study: For predicting ophthalmopathy progression, the model had around 64% sensitivity and approximately 72% specificity.

The V gene lost 2 bases and the J gene lost 4 bases, with 6 bases spanning the gap. The CDR3 contains 12 residues. A follow-up of 18 months without ophthalmopathy meant that hyperthyroidism was stable. Exclusion covered patients with other autoimmune diseases or uncontrolled infections (as well as pregnancy or lactation). As the template, RNA transcripts were used to amplify TCR beta CDR3 regions. The first round was an RT-PCR with HTBI primers, and the second round was a multiplex PCR. TCRdb ran MiXCR on the multiplex PCR reads and lists one entry per CDR3 protein. The sample lists 400,000 to 450,000 distinct CDR3 sequences, 20% to 25% occurring once. As for this clonotype: The target antigen is unknown.

The receptor was derived from a woman in her late teens or twenties with stable Graves' hyperthyroidism. The chain has TRBV12-3 or TRBV12-4 and TRBJ2-7; D uncertain. Sequences were obtained from peripheral blood. CDR3 DNA sequence: TGTGCCAGCAGTTTAACTTTGTACGAGCAGTACTTC. It specifies CASSLTLYEQYF.